The 20 T cell receptor beta chains presented below share a single source sample, sequenced in a study of blood T cell repertoires in COVID-19 (dated by TCRdb to about 2020). The library came from the immunoSEQ multiplex PCR assay. TCRdb holds this immuneACCESS table with in-frame rearrangements only. Some clones are missing; in checked studies, unresolved V genes explain under half, and the rest has no known cause. The sample table holds some 270,000 clones, of which about nine tenths were seen once. The top ten constitute 1.7% of the sample. The sample consisted of PBMCs or T cells enriched from blood (not recorded which). The origin of the receptors is a woman aged 40 to 50 who had recovered from COVID-19.

The gene calls are TRBV10-2 and TRBJ1-1; 7 nucleotides match TRBD1. From germline, CDR1 is WSHSY and CDR2 SAAADI. The CDR3 is 13 amino acids. The ends lost 2 bases at V and 4 bases at J; junction bases unmatched: 1. The CDR3 DNA follows: TGCGCCAGCAGTGAGACAGGGGCCACTGAAGCTTTCTTT. This sequence encodes CASSETGATEAFF.

This rearrangement joins TRBV30 to TRBJ2-7, with 8 bases matching TRBD2. Germline CDR1 and CDR2: GTSNPN and SVGIG (reference sequence). After removal of 1 base from V and 5 bases from J, the junction contained 7 bases not matched to a gene. CDR3 length: 14 residues. CDR3 loop: CAWSEGTSPNEQYF. In nucleotides, the CDR3 is TGTGCCTGGAGTGAAGGGACTAGTCCCAACGAGCAGTACTTC.

V gene TRBV15 combines with J gene TRBJ2-7; 7 nucleotides match TRBD1. Germline V gene data show CDR1 as LNHNV and CDR2 as YYDKDF (reference sequence). This CDR3 is 18 amino acids long. The trim removed 1 base at V and 2 bases at J, leaving 14 bases unmatched. CDR3: CATSRGPFGTERPYEQYF. The CDR3 region has the DNA TGTGCCACCAGCAGAGGTCCGTTCGGGACAGAGAGACCCTACGAGCAGTACTTC.

This sequence joins TRBV14 and TRBJ1-6, with a possible D match to TRBD1 (5 bases). The length of the CDR3 is 17 residues. Germline V lookup: CDR1 SGHDN, CDR2 FVKESK. Trimming removed 0 bases at V and 10 bases at J, with 19 bases between. CDR3 nucleotides: TGTGCCAGCAGCCAAGAGTTGCGGGCGTCAGGGAGGTCACCCCTCCACTTT. This encodes CASSQELRASGRSPLHF.

On this clone: A junction end diverges from the germline sequence, so it may reflect a read error. This chain links TRBV7-3 with TRBJ1-2, with D perhaps matching TRBD1 (5 bases). The CDR3 runs 13 residues. Germline CDR1 is SGHTA and CDR2 is FQGTGA. The CDR3 is CASSLTASTVPAF. CDR3 nucleotide sequence: TGTGCCAGCAGCTTAACCGCTTCGACAGTACCGGCCTTC.

The V gene is TRBV28, the J gene TRBJ2-7; the D is unclear. V lost 1 base, J lost 0 bases, and 19 bases lay in between. Germline CDR1 is MDHEN and CDR2 is SYDVKM. There are 18 residues in the CDR3. The CDR3 nucleotides read TGTGCCAGCAGTTTATCCCCCGGCCTAGGCAGCCACTCCTACGAGCAGTACTTC. It codes for CASSLSPGLGSHSYEQYF.

The chain joins TRBV14 to TRBJ1-2; TRBD1 matches at 10 bases. Germline V gene lookup returns CDR1 SGHDN and CDR2 FVKESK. The CDR3 covers 16 residues. Trimming removed 4 bases from V and 0 bases from J; junction bases left unmatched: 5. In nucleotides, the CDR3 is TGTGCCAGCAGCCGTCCCGGGACAGGGGCTAACTATGGCTACACCTTC. Translating gives CASSRPGTGANYGYTF.

This chain links TRBV5-6 with TRBJ1-2, with a weak D call TRBD1 (5 bases). The ends were cut back, 5 bases at V and 4 bases at J, with 15 bases in the middle. Per the germline V gene, CDR1 is SGHDT and CDR2 is YYEEEE. The CDR3 runs 14 residues. CDR3 sequence: CASREGGGIYGYTF. As DNA, the CDR3 is TGTGCCAGCAGAGAGGGTGGGGGGATCTATGGCTACACCTTC.

The chain has TRBV30 and TRBJ1-2; 7 positions agree with TRBD1. This CDR3 is 11 amino acids long. Germline V gene data show CDR1 as GTSNPN and CDR2 as SVGIG (reference sequence). V lost 8 bases and J lost 8; bases outside the gene matches: 8. The CDR3 DNA follows: TGTGCCGGCGGAAGGGGGCGCGGCTACACCTTC. Protein: CAGGRGRGYTF. Based on the CDR3 plus reference TRBV30 and TRBJ1-2, the full variable domain is SQTIHQWPATLVQPVGSPLSLECTVEGTSNPNLYWYRQAAGRGLQLLFYSVGIGQISSEVPQNLSASRPQDRQFILSSKKLLLSDSGFYLCAGGRGRGYTFGSGTRLTVV.

This chain joins TRBV27 and TRBJ2-3; TRBD1 agrees at 7 bases. Germline CDR1 reads MNHEY; CDR2 reads SMNVEV (reference sequence). V was pared by 5 bases and J by 2 bases, with 4 bases of the junction left unmatched. This CDR3 is built from 14 residues. The CDR3 region has the DNA TGTGCCAGCAGTCCGGGACAGCCCACAGATACGCAGTATTTT. It encodes CASSPGQPTDTQYF.

The J gene is TRBJ2-3, the V gene TRBV2; D perhaps matches TRBD2 (5 bases). V lost 3 bases to trimming and J lost 0 bases, with 13 bases between them. CDR3 size: 16 residues. Germline lookup yields CDR1 SNHLY and CDR2 FYNNEI. CDR3 sequence (DNA): TGTGCCAGCAGTGATAAGCGGCAGATAAGCACAGATACGCAGTATTTT. Encoded protein: CASSDKRQISTDTQYF.

This sequence joins TRBV30 and TRBJ1-2; TRBD1 agrees at 8 bases. Looked up from germline, CDR1 is GTSNPN and CDR2 is SVGIG (reference sequence). The CDR3 loop spans 13 amino acids. Losses at the gene ends were 2 bases for V and 8 bases for J; bases not matched to a gene: 7. CDR3 amino acids: CAWSIDRGQGYTF. The CDR3 DNA is TGTGCCTGGAGTATCGACAGGGGACAAGGCTACACCTTC.

The genes are TRBV19 and TRBJ1-5; D is uncertain. Trimming took 5 bases from V and 4 from J, leaving 6 bases between them. The germline V gene encodes CDR1 LNHDA and CDR2 SQIVND (reference sequence). CDR3 length: 12 amino acids. The chain's CDR3 is CASSSRNQPQHF. The CDR3 DNA is TGTGCCAGTAGTTCGAGGAATCAGCCCCAGCATTTT.

V and J are TRBV28 and TRBJ1-2, with D possibly TRBD1 on 6 matching bases. Germline values: CDR1 MDHEN, CDR2 SYDVKM. The CDR3 runs to 11 residues. Trimming cost V 4 bases and J 6 bases, with 6 bases left between them. The CDR3 bases are TGTGCCAGCAGTTACAGGGATGGCTACACCTTC. It codes for CASSYRDGYTF.

The rearrangement links TRBV10-3 to TRBJ2-7; 12 bases map to TRBD2. This CDR3 comprises 13 residues. V shed 6 bases and J 7 bases; nucleotides not matched to a gene: 4. Germline CDR1 ENHRY, CDR2 SYGVKD. CDR3 DNA sequence: TGTGCCATCAGGAGACTAGCGGGAGAAGAGCAGTACTTC. Protein: CAIRRLAGEEQYF.

The chain carries TRBV4-3 and TRBJ2-2; the D is unclear. The germline CDR1 and CDR2 sequences are LGHNA and YSLEER. V was trimmed by 1 base and J by 4 bases, leaving 28 bases between them. This CDR3 comprises 21 residues. The DNA of the CDR3 is TGCGCCAGCAGCCAAGCCCCCCCCAACTCGCAAAGAATAGATTTCACCGGGGAGCTGTTTTTT. Translated: CASSQAPPNSQRIDFTGELFF.

The rearrangement uses TRBV25-1 and TRBJ1-2; the match to TRBD1 covers 8 bases. J was trimmed by 4 bases and V by 6 bases; bases with no gene match: 4. The CDR3 covers 13 residues. In germline, CDR1 is MGHDK, CDR2 SYGVNS. This CDR3 reads CASRDDRGYGYTF. The CDR3 DNA reads as TGTGCCAGCAGGGATGACAGGGGCTATGGCTACACCTTC.

The rearrangement uses TRBV6-5 and TRBJ2-1; a weak D match, TRBD2 (5 bases). The CDR3 totals 15 residues. With 4 bases removed from V and 2 bases from J, the gap between germline ends came to 12 bases. CDR1 and CDR2 from the germline V gene are MNHEY and SVGAGI. Here the CDR3 DNA reads TGTGCCAGCAGTTCCAAAAGGAGGACCTACAATGAGCAGTTCTTC. This codes for CASSSKRRTYNEQFF.

The chain links TRBV4-1 to TRBJ2-1; D is perhaps TRBD2 (5 bases). The CDR3 runs to 14 residues. Germline V CDR1 and CDR2: MGHRA, YSYEKL. Trimming cost V 1 base and J 9 bases, with 13 bases left between them. CDR3 coding DNA: TGCGCCAGCAGCCAAGTTGGCGGGCATATTGAGCAGTTCTTC. Translated: CASSQVGGHIEQFF.

The chain joins TRBV14 to TRBJ2-1; the D gene is possibly TRBD2 (6 bases). Trimming removed 0 bases from V and 6 bases from J, with 27 bases in between. CDR1 SGHDN and CDR2 FVKESK come from the germline V gene. The CDR3 has 20 amino acids. CDR3 nucleotide sequence: TGTGCCAGCAGCCAAGATTGGGCCTCATGGCGGGGCCTAAATACCAATGAGCAGTTCTTC. It codes for CASSQDWASWRGLNTNEQFF.